This TCR beta chain is drawn from a study of T-cell memory formation after mild COVID-19. Turning to the study itself: The TCR clusters were mostly specific to one donor. Study results and caveats: There was a balanced CD4/CD8 profile in clones contracting day 15 to 85, and later expanders leaned CD4+. Largely, contracting CD4+ clones fell within CM and EM, and contracting CD8+ clones within EMRA.

Remarks on this clonotype: What it recognizes is unknown.

Trimming stripped 5 bases from V and 6 bases from J, with 13 bases between. The CDR3 extends over 14 amino acids. Germline V gene data show CDR1 as SGHTA and CDR2 as FQGNSA. One entry per CDR3 protein results from TCRdb running MiXCR on the 5' RACE reads. The repertoire has just over 300,000 distinct CDR3 sequences, just under 20% of them found once; the top ten carry 20% to 25%. The TCR comes from a man between 18 and 35 years old who had mild COVID-19 (a few samples of this study predate the infection). Cell type and time point are not known. This chain connects TRBV7-2 to TRBJ2-2; no definite D call. Sequenced sample: PBMCs or a T cell subset sorted from them (not recorded which). CDR3 sequence: CASSPMRLPGELFF. Written as DNA, the CDR3 is TGTGCCAGCAGCCCCATGAGGCTACCCGGGGAGCTGTTTTTT.